This T cell receptor beta chain was found in a study of T-cell reconstitution after alpha-beta-depleted transplantation in children. Preparation of the TCRbeta library involved a method that used unique molecular identifiers. From the PCR reads, TCRdb called clonotypes with MiXCR, one entry per CDR3 protein. Of 350,000 to 450,000 distinct CDR3 sequences listed, 10% to 15% are singletons. The ends lost 1 base at V and 5 bases at J; junction bases unmatched: 6. This CDR3 contains 15 residues. The germline V gene encodes CDR1 SGHVS and CDR2 FQNEAQ. Specimen: PBMCs, collected from the stem cell graft. The sequence derives from a human donor who donated a stem cell graft to a child with Fanconi anemia. This sequence joins TRBV7-8 and TRBJ1-1, with TRBD1 identical over 8 bases. This chain's CDR3 is CASSLVSGGGTEAFF. As DNA, the CDR3 is TGTGCCAGCAGCTTAGTATCAGGGGGCGGAACTGAAGCTTTCTTT.